The clone carrying this T cell receptor beta chain was observed at least ten times. Its target is unknown. Quantitative 5'-RACE with molecular barcodes generated TCR beta libraries. Via MiXCR, TCRdb re-called the 5' RACE reads, giving one row per CDR3 protein. The sample contains 150,000 to 200,000 distinct CDR3 sequences, around 13% of which appear only once. The germline V gene encodes CDR1 LNHDA and CDR2 SQIVND (reference sequence). V was clipped by 4 bases and J by 15 bases, with 10 bases between them. The CDR3 has 11 amino acids. The sample is drawn from a study of CD8 T cells in ankylosing spondylitis. Study results and limitations: There were earlier reports of some motif variants in reactive arthritis synovial fluid and blood. The clones that were linked to disease were reported to be significantly enriched in matched synovial fluid samples from ankylosing spondylitis patients.

The sequence derives from a female donor with ankylosing spondylitis or in good health (not recorded which). The genes are TRBV19 and TRBJ1-6; D gene unclear. Sequenced material: blood, either unsorted or a sorted T cell fraction (not recorded which). In DNA form, the CDR3 reads TGTGCCAGTAGTACGCAAGCAGACCTCCACTTT. It specifies CASSTQADLHF. Complete variable domain (other parts from reference TRBV19 and TRBJ1-6): DGGITQSPKYLFRKEGQNVTLSCEQNLNHDAMYWYRQDPGQGLRLIYYSQIVNDFQKGDIAEGYSVSREKKESFPLTVTSAQKNPTAFYLCASSTQADLHFGNGTRLTVT.